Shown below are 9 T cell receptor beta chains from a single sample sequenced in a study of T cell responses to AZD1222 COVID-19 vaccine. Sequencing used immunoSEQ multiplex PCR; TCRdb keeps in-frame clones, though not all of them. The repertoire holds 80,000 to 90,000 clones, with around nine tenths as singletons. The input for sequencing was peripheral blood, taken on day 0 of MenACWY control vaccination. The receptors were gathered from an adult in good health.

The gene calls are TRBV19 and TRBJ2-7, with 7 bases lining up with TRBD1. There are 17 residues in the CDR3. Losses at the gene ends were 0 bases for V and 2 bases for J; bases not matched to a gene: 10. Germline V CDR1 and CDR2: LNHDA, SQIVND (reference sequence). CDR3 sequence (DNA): TGTGCCAGTAGTATAGATCTGCCCAGGGGGACACCCTACGAGCAGTACTTC. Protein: CASSIDLPRGTPYEQYF.

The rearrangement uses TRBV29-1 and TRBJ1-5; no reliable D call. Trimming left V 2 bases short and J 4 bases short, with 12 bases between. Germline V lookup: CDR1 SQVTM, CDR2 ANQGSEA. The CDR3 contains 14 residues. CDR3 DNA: TGCAGCGTTGAAATGGACGGGCCGAATCAGCCCCAGCATTTT. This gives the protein CSVEMDGPNQPQHF.

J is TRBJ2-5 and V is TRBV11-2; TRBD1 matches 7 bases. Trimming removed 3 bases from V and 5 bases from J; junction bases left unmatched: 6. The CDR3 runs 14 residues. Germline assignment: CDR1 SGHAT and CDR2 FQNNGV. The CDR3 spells CASSFGRGMETQYF. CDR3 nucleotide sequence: TGTGCCAGCAGCTTCGGCAGGGGGATGGAGACCCAGTACTTC.

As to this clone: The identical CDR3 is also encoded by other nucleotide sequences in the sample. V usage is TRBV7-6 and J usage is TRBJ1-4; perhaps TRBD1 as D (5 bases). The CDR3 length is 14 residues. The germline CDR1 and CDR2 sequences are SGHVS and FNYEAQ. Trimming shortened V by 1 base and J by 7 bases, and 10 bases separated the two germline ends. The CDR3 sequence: CASSLGQGGEKLFF. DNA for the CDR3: TGTGCCAGCAGCTTAGGCCAGGGCGGTGAAAAACTGTTTTTT. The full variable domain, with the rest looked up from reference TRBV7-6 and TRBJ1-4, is GAGVSQSPRYKVTKRGQDVALRCDPISGHVSLYWYRQALGQGPEFLTYFNYEAQQDKSGLPNDRFSAERPEGSISTLTIQRTEQRDSAMYRCASSLGQGGEKLFFGSGTQLSVL.

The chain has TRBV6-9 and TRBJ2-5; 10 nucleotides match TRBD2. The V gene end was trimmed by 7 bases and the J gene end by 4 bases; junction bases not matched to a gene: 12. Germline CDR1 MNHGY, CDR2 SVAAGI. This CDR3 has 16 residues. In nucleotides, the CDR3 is TGTGCCAGCATTAACCGCGGGCTAGCGGGAGCAGAGACCCAGTACTTC. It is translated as CASINRGLAGAETQYF.

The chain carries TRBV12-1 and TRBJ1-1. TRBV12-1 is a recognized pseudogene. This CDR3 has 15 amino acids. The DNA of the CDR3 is TGTGCCAGCAGCTTTGGGGGGTGGTGGAACACTGAAGCTTTCTTT. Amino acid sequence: CASSFGGWWNTEAFF.

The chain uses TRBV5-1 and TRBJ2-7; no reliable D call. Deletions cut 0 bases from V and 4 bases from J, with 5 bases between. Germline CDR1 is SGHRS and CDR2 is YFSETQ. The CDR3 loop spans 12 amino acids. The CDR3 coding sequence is TGCGCCAGCAGCTTGGAGTCGTACGAGCAGTACTTC. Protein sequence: CASSLESYEQYF.

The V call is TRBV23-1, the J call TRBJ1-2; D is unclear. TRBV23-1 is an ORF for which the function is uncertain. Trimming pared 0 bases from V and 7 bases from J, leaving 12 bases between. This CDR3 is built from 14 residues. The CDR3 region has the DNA TGCGCCAGCAGTCAATCGTCGGGAGGTTCTGGCTACACCTTC. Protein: CASSQSSGGSGYTF.

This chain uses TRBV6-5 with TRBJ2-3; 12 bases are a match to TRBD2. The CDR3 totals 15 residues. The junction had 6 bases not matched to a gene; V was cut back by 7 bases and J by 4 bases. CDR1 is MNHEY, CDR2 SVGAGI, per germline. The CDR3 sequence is CASTWTSGISDTQYF. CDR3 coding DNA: TGTGCCAGCACCTGGACTAGCGGGATCTCAGATACGCAGTATTTT.